The clone carrying this TCR beta chain was detected a few times. Its antigen remains unknown. This PCR relied on a set of 60 Vbeta primers and 13 Jbeta primers. The assay was immunoSEQ multiplex PCR, and TCRdb's table has in-frame clones only and misses some. The sample yields 130,000 or so clones, roughly 70% seen once. Germline lookup yields CDR1 SGHTS and CDR2 YDEGEE. V was cut by 0 bases and J by 7 bases, with 13 bases left in between. The CDR3 is 15 amino acids. The sample comes from a study of cytomegalovirus exposure and HLA in healthy donors. Overall study: The early release's HLA-typed donors yielded roughly 85 million unique TCRs.

The study, taken as a whole, reports: A further, later analysis showed that HLA-associated TCR beta chains (compared with equally common others) were more clonally expanded. Prior analysis indicated that the majority of TCR beta V segments exhibited productivity approximately 90% or approximately 30% of the time.

At sampling all donors were nominally healthy, likely with unrecorded immune exposures. Sequencing used PBMCs. This TCR came from a man between 18 and 29 years old in good health and CMV-seropositive. V usage is TRBV5-8 and J usage is TRBJ1-4; maybe TRBD1 (5 bases). The CDR3 reads CASSLGRGGLEKLFF. The CDR3 DNA sequence: TGTGCCAGCAGCTTGGGGAGGGGAGGCCTTGAAAAACTGTTTTTT.